This record concerns one T cell receptor (beta chain) sequence. Antigen: not known. Being one base from a much bigger clone, this may be a read error. The sample belongs to a study of glioma-infiltrating T cells. Using RNA template, CDR3s of TCR alpha and beta were amplified with iRepertoire arm-PCR. Tissue mRNA or PBMC total RNA, about 90-400 ng, went into one-step reverse transcription and amplification. TCRdb independently ran MiXCR on the multiplex PCR reads; one entry per CDR3 protein. The repertoire holds about 180,000 distinct CDR3 sequences, with around 40% as singletons. This CDR3 has 14 residues. Germline V gene lookup returns CDR1 MDHEN and CDR2 SYDVKM. Study-level findings and limits: Non-neoplastic patients had below-expected tissue-blood divergence, while all gliomas exceeded expectation.

The sequence was collected from a human donor with low-grade glioma or glioblastoma, undergoing nonglioma brain surgery, or in good health (not recorded which). This chain joins TRBV28 and TRBJ2-4, with 7 bases identical to TRBD1. Sequenced: glioma tissue, nonneoplastic brain tissue, or PBMCs (not recorded which). The CDR3, as DNA: TGTGCCAGCGGAGAGGGGACAGCCAGAAACATTCAGTACTTC. Translating gives CASGEGTARNIQYF. Using reference TRBV28 and TRBJ2-4 for the parts outside the CDR3, the full variable domain is DVKVTQSSRYLVKRTGEKVFLECVQDMDHENMFWYRQDPGLGLRLIYFSYDVKMKEKGDIPEGYSVSREKKERFSLILESASTNQTSMYLCASGEGTARNIQYFGAGTRLSVL.